This T cell receptor (beta chain) was recorded in a study of CD8+ T cells in alopecia areata. Regarding the study as a whole: TCR sharing was clearer in mice than between patients, perhaps partly owing to patient HLA diversity.

In the case of this clone: Its specificity is unknown.

RNA was isolated and reverse transcribed to cDNA, the sequencing template. Here immunoSEQ multiplex PCR was the method, and the copy in TCRdb shows in-frame clones only, minus some. There are about 69,000 clones in the sample; roughly 60% occur only once, and about 15% lies in the top ten. Specimens obtained from alopecia areata patients comprised lesional scalp punch biopsies and peripheral blood. The ends lost 8 bases at V and 2 bases at J; junction bases unmatched: 3. This CDR3 is 13 amino acids long. CDR1 and CDR2 (germline): MNHEY, SMNVEV (reference sequence). The rearrangement joins TRBV27 to TRBJ2-7; 10 nucleotides line up with TRBD2. The receptor comes from a human donor with alopecia areata. The sample consisted of CD8+ T cells sorted from blood, taken at week 0. The CDR3 nucleotides read TGTGCCAGCTCTACTAGCGGGGCCTACGAGCAGTACTTC. Translating gives CASSTSGAYEQYF.